The 29 T cell receptor beta chains below all came from one sample that was sequenced in a study of tissue T cells after allogeneic stem cell transplantation. TCRdb's copy holds only in-frame clones and misses some; the assay was immunoSEQ multiplex PCR. The data contain tens of thousands of clones, 65% to 85% of them singletons. The source material was sorted cells pooled from one or two spleens. The receptors derive from a pool of C57BL/6 mice in good health.

As to this clone: Mouse germline and gene names are used. The read halts 1 residue ahead of the CDR3 end, with the missing end drawn from the germline J gene. The V and J genes are TRBV3 and TRBJ1-3, with D hard to call. CDR1 and CDR2 from the germline V gene are SNHLY and FYNGKV (reference sequence). The V end lost 5 bases, the J end lost 0 bases, and 11 bases lay between the germline ends. CDR3 length: 15 amino acids. CDR3 loop: CASSLDGNSGNTLYF. CDR3 DNA (partial): TGTGCCAGCAGCCTCGACGGAAATTCTGGAAATACGCTCTAT.

A word on this clone: Genes and germline are mouse. The CDR3 sequence is CASGVTGPSQNTLYF. The CDR3 DNA, read in part, is TGTGCCAGCGGTGTCACAGGGCCTAGTCAAAACACCTTGTAC. The chain couples TRBV13-2 to TRBJ2-4; D perhaps matches TRBD1 (6 bases). The CDR3 end falls 1 residue outside the read, so it is completed with the germline J gene. Trimming removed 3 bases at V and 0 bases at J, with 11 bases between. This CDR3 is 15 amino acids long. CDR1 NNHNN and CDR2 SYGAGS come from the germline V gene (reference sequence).

In the case of this clone: Gene names are the mouse ones. Other DNA sequences in the sample encode the same CDR3. CDR3 loop: CASSITGGQDTQYF. The covered CDR3 bases are TGTGCCAGCAGTATAACGGGGGGCCAAGACACCCAGTAC. This chain links TRBV19 with TRBJ2-5, with TRBD2 as a possible D gene (6 bases). The read finishes 1 residue shy of the CDR3 end, and the germline J gene is used to complete it. Trimming took 1 base from V and 2 from J, leaving 8 bases between them. This CDR3 is built from 14 residues. In germline, CDR1 is FNHDT, CDR2 SITEND (reference sequence).

This clone was found once. Gene names and germline refer to mouse. The CDR3 end falls 1 residue outside the read, so it is completed with the germline J gene. The chain has TRBV3 and TRBJ2-5; D not certain. CDR1 is SNHLY and CDR2 is FYNGKV in the germline V gene (reference sequence). Trimming left V 5 bases short and J 6 bases short, with 12 bases between. The CDR3 contains 13 residues. The sequenced CDR3 bases are TGTGCCAGCAGCCCTGGACCGGGGGACACCCAGTAC. It specifies CASSPGPGDTQY. The CDR3 in its entirety is CASSPGPGDTQYF.

To note about this clone: Gene names are the mouse ones. The CDR3 extends 1 residue past the end of the read, so its final part is completed from the germline J gene. This sequence joins TRBV15 and TRBJ2-7; TRBD1 matches 7 bases. CDR3 length: 13 residues. Germline V gene data show CDR1 as SGHND and CDR2 as FRSKSL. The V segment lost 4 bases and the J segment 0 bases; nucleotides outside the gene matches: 0. Partial CDR3 DNA: TGTGCCAGCAGTTGGGACAGCTCCTATGAACAGTAC. Translating gives CASSWDSSYEQY. The entire CDR3 protein reads CASSWDSSYEQYF.

This clone was counted between two and nine times. The gene names here belong to mouse. The read finishes 1 residue shy of the CDR3 end, and the germline J gene is used to complete it. This chain uses TRBV3 with TRBJ2-7; D unclear. Germline lookup yields CDR1 SNHLY and CDR2 FYNGKV (reference sequence). V was clipped by 0 bases and J by 4 bases, with 4 bases between them. The CDR3 has 12 amino acids. CDR3 DNA, as far as it was read: TGTGCCAGCAGCTTAGCCAATTATGAACAGTAC. Translation: CASSLANYEQY. The whole CDR3 sequence is CASSLANYEQYF.

Comments on this clone: Mouse gene names and germline throughout. The CDR3 goes on 1 residue after the read ends, and that part is filled in from the germline J gene. V and J are TRBV16 and TRBJ2-7; 12 nucleotides agree with TRBD2. The germline CDR1 and CDR2 sequences are SGHSA and FRNQAP. V shed 1 base, J shed 7 bases, and the junction held 2 bases outside the gene matches. This CDR3 spans 14 amino acids. The CDR3 bases that were read are TGTGCAAGCAGCTTAGGGGACTGGGGGGCGGAACAGTAC. It specifies CASSLGDWGAEQY. The entire CDR3 protein is CASSLGDWGAEQYF.

Note on this clone: The gene names here belong to mouse. The CDR3 end is not reached by the read, which stops 1 residue before it; the germline J gene fills it in. The V gene is TRBV19, the J gene TRBJ1-3, with D unresolved. The V end lost 4 bases, the J end lost 0 bases, and 8 bases lay between the germline ends. This CDR3 contains 14 residues. From germline, CDR1 is FNHDT and CDR2 SITEND (reference sequence). The chain's CDR3 is CASSPGNSGNTLYF. The sequenced CDR3 bases are TGTGCCAGCAGTCCCGGGAATTCTGGAAATACGCTCTAT.

About this clone itself: Genes and germline come from the mouse. The read finishes 1 residue shy of the CDR3 end, and the germline J gene is used to complete it. V usage is TRBV16 and J usage is TRBJ2-1; 8 bases align to TRBD1. Trimming took 0 bases from V and 2 from J; bases not matched to a gene: 0. The CDR3 loop spans 15 amino acids. Germline values: CDR1 SGHSA, CDR2 FRNQAP. CDR3 residues: CASSLEGQDYAEQFF. CDR3 DNA, as far as it was read: TGTGCAAGCAGCTTAGAGGGACAGGACTATGCTGAGCAGTTC.

Notes on this clone: Mouse names are used for the genes. The read is 1 residue too short to cover the CDR3 end, so that end is filled in from the germline J gene. This chain connects TRBV19 to TRBJ2-5; TRBD1 matches 7 bases. The CDR3 has 13 amino acids. After removal of 5 bases from V and 4 bases from J, the junction contained 4 bases not matched to a gene. Germline CDR1 reads FNHDT; CDR2 reads SITEND (reference sequence). This chain's CDR3 is CASSGTEKDTQYF. CDR3 bases read: TGTGCCAGCAGCGGGACAGAAAAAGACACCCAGTAC. The full variable domain, with the rest looked up from reference TRBV19 and TRBJ2-5, is GGIITQTPKFLIGQEGQKLTLKCQQNFNHDTMYWYRQDSGKGLRLIYYSITENDLQKGDLSEGYDASREKKSSFSLTVTSAQKNEMAVFLCASSGTEKDTQYFGPGTRLLVL.

A note on this clone: Mouse gene names apply. The read halts 1 residue ahead of the CDR3 end, with the missing end drawn from the germline J gene. V is TRBV13-1 and J is TRBJ1-5; 8 bases are shared with TRBD1. CDR3 size: 15 residues. From germline, CDR1 is NSHNY and CDR2 SYGAGN. Germline trimming cut 4 bases from V and 3 bases from J; bases unmatched to any gene: 6. The CDR3 DNA, read in part, is TGTGCCAGCAGTCCCTCGACAGGGGCCAACCAGGCTCCGCTT. Amino acids: CASSPSTGANQAPL. The full-length CDR3 reads as CASSPSTGANQAPLF.

With regard to this clone: These gene names are mouse names. The read finishes 1 residue shy of the CDR3 end, and the germline J gene is used to complete it. V and J are TRBV13-1 and TRBJ1-5; 7 bases align to TRBD1. V was clipped by 6 bases and J by 0 bases; unmatched bases: 3. CDR1 and CDR2 (germline): NSHNY, SYGAGN. CDR3 length equals 14 residues. CDR3 amino acids: CASTGTVNNQAPLF. CDR3 DNA, as far as it was read: TGTGCCAGCACTGGGACAGTTAACAACCAGGCTCCGCTT.

This clone was counted a single time. Gene names are mouse gene names. The sequenced fragment ends 1 residue before the CDR3 boundary, so the rest is inferred from the germline J gene. V is TRBV31 and J is TRBJ2-1, with 11 positions matching TRBD2. The V gene end was trimmed by 3 bases and the J gene end by 7 bases; junction bases not matched to a gene: 2. Germline values: CDR1 GKSSPN, CDR2 SITVG. The CDR3 covers 13 residues. CDR3 region: CAWSRDWGAEQFF. The CDR3 bases that were read are TGTGCCTGGAGCCGGGACTGGGGGGCTGAGCAGTTC. The entire variable domain, with the rest obtained from reference TRBV31 and TRBJ2-1, is as follows: AQTIHQWPVAEIKAVGSPLSLGCTIKGKSSPNLYWYWQATGGTLQQLFYSITVGQVESVVQLNLSASRPKDDQFILSTEKLLLSHSGFYLCAWSRDWGAEQFFGPGTRLTVL.

About this clone: Gene names refer to mouse genes. The DNA ends 1 residue before the CDR3 does, and the rest of the CDR3 is filled in from the germline J gene. This chain uses TRBV19 with TRBJ2-1, with TRBD2 matching over 12 bases. There are 14 residues in the CDR3. V shed 5 bases, J shed 5 bases, and the junction held 2 bases outside the gene matches. Germline V CDR1 and CDR2: FNHDT, SITEND (reference sequence). The sequenced part of the CDR3 DNA is TGTGCCAGCAGCAGACTGGGGGGGCATGCTGAGCAGTTC. This sequence encodes CASSRLGGHAEQF. In full, the CDR3 is CASSRLGGHAEQFF. Full variable domain (missing parts from reference TRBV19 and TRBJ2-1): GGIITQTPKFLIGQEGQKLTLKCQQNFNHDTMYWYRQDSGKGLRLIYYSITENDLQKGDLSEGYDASREKKSSFSLTVTSAQKNEMAVFLCASSRLGGHAEQFFGPGTRLTVL.

This clone was observed a handful of times. Gene names follow the mouse nomenclature. The read halts 1 residue ahead of the CDR3 end, with the missing end drawn from the germline J gene. The rearrangement joins TRBV20 to TRBJ2-1; TRBD1 is a possible D gene (6 bases). The CDR3 sequence is 14 residues long. Deletions cut 6 bases from V and 0 bases from J, with 12 bases between. Per germline, CDR1 GFQATS and CDR2 STVNSAI. This CDR3 reads CGAGQGYNYAEQFF. The CDR3 bases that were read are TGTGGTGCGGGGCAGGGGTATAACTATGCTGAGCAGTTC.

Comment on this clone: Mouse gene names and germline throughout. The read finishes 1 residue shy of the CDR3 end, and the germline J gene is used to complete it. The rearrangement joins TRBV13-3 to TRBJ2-4, with D uncertain. V lost 5 bases and J lost 1, with 5 bases in between. Germline lookup yields CDR1 NNHDY and CDR2 SYVADS. This CDR3 comprises 12 residues. Partial CDR3 DNA: TGTGCCAGCAGGGGCGGTCAAAACACCTTGTAC. This encodes CASRGGQNTLY. The full CDR3 is CASRGGQNTLYF.

Remarks on this clone: Here the gene names and germline are mouse. The read comes to an end 1 residue before the CDR3 does, leaving the germline J gene to fill in the end. The chain joins TRBV31 to TRBJ2-2; 14 bases map to TRBD2. Germline assignment: CDR1 GKSSPN and CDR2 SITVG. The J segment lost 7 bases and the V segment lost 0 bases, leaving 4 bases of the junction unmatched. CDR3 length: 16 residues. The covered CDR3 bases are TGTGCCTGGAGTCTGGGGACTGGGGGGGCTGACGGGCAGCTCTAC. Protein product: CAWSLGTGGADGQLY. The entire CDR3 protein is CAWSLGTGGADGQLYF. The full variable domain, with the rest looked up from reference TRBV31 and TRBJ2-2, is AQTIHQWPVAEIKAVGSPLSLGCTIKGKSSPNLYWYWQATGGTLQQLFYSITVGQVESVVQLNLSASRPKDDQFILSTEKLLLSHSGFYLCAWSLGTGGADGQLYFGEGSKLTVL.

About this clone itself: Genes here carry mouse names. The DNA ends 1 residue before the CDR3 does, and the rest of the CDR3 is filled in from the germline J gene. This chain joins TRBV1 and TRBJ2-4; either TRBD1 or TRBD2 may fit D (5 bases each). This CDR3 has 13 residues. Between the trimmed V and J ends, which lost 6 bases and 0 bases, there was a span of 7 bases. Germline CDR1 and CDR2: NSQYPW and LRSPGD (reference sequence). The sequenced CDR3 bases are TGCACCTGCAGAGGGGACAGTCAAAACACCTTGTAC. Translating gives CTCRGDSQNTLY. The CDR3 in full is CTCRGDSQNTLYF.

A note on this clone: The genes are named according to mouse. Partial CDR3 DNA: TGTGCCAGCAGTGATGCTTCAAACCAAGACACCCAGTAC. It encodes CASSDASNQDTQY. The complete CDR3 reads CASSDASNQDTQYF. V and J are TRBV13-1 and TRBJ2-5; D ambiguous. Read sequence stops 1 residue before the CDR3 end, and the germline J gene provides the missing end. CDR1 is NSHNY, CDR2 SYGAGN, per germline. V lost 0 bases to trimming and J lost 0 bases, with 5 bases between them. The CDR3 is 14 amino acids.

Only a few counts were recorded for this clone. The listed genes are named as in mouse. The read halts 1 residue ahead of the CDR3 end, with the missing end drawn from the germline J gene. This rearrangement joins TRBV16 to TRBJ1-3; the D gene is possibly TRBD1 (5 bases). Germline loops: CDR1 SGHSA, CDR2 FRNQAP. The CDR3 length is 14 residues. The V and J ends lost 5 bases and 0 bases respectively, with 8 bases between them. CDR3 DNA (partial): TGTGCAAGCAGCCTGACAGCTTCTGGAAATACGCTCTAT. This sequence encodes CASSLTASGNTLY. The entire CDR3 protein is CASSLTASGNTLYF. Full variable domain (missing parts from reference TRBV16 and TRBJ1-3): NAGVIQTPRHKVTGKGQEATLWCEPISGHSAVFWYRQTIVQGLEFLTYFRNQAPIDDSGMPKERFSAQMPNQSHSTLKIQSTQPQDSAVYLCASSLTASGNTLYFGEGSRLIVV.

The sample holds one count of this clone. Genes and germline come from the mouse. The read comes to an end 1 residue before the CDR3 does, leaving the germline J gene to fill in the end. V and J are TRBV13-1 and TRBJ1-3; TRBD1 matches 8 bases. Germline values: CDR1 NSHNY, CDR2 SYGAGN. The CDR3 extends over 13 amino acids. The junction had 3 bases not matched to a gene; V was cut back by 3 bases and J by 7 bases. The sequenced CDR3 bases are TGTGCCAGCAGTGGCAGGGGGCTGAATACGCTCTAT. Protein sequence: CASSGRGLNTLY. The full CDR3 protein reads CASSGRGLNTLYF.

Regarding this clone: The genes and germline here are from mouse. Sequencing ends 1 residue short of the CDR3 end; the germline J gene provides the rest. The rearrangement joins TRBV12-1 to TRBJ2-5; 8 positions match TRBD2. CDR1 and CDR2 from the germline V gene are SGHSN and HYEKVE. V lost 4 bases to trimming and J lost 8 bases; unmatched junction nucleotides: 4. The CDR3 is 12 amino acids. CDR3 residues: CASSLDWGTQYF. CDR3 DNA (partial): TGTGCCAGCTCCCTCGACTGGGGCACCCAGTAC.

Points on this clone: Each gene name is a mouse one. The sequenced fragment ends 1 residue before the CDR3 boundary, so the rest is inferred from the germline J gene. The chain carries TRBV13-3 and TRBJ2-4; 11 bases align to TRBD2. This CDR3 spans 15 amino acids. With V trimmed by 6 bases and J by 0 bases, 3 bases remained unmatched. Germline V gene lookup returns CDR1 NNHDY and CDR2 SYVADS. CDR3 residues: CASNDWGGSQNTLYF. The covered CDR3 bases are TGTGCCAGCAACGACTGGGGGGGTAGTCAAAACACCTTGTAC.

Regarding this clone: The gene symbols are mouse symbols. The read terminates 1 residue ahead of where the CDR3 ends, so the germline J gene completes it. The chain recombines TRBV31 with TRBJ1-5, with D possibly TRBD1 on 6 matching bases. Germline loops: CDR1 GKSSPN, CDR2 SITVG. The CDR3 totals 13 residues. The ends were cut back, 2 bases at V and 1 base at J, with 6 bases in the middle. The CDR3 is CAWSGQNNQAPLF. Incomplete CDR3 DNA: TGTGCCTGGAGTGGACAGAACAACCAGGCTCCGCTT.

To note about this clone: The genes and germline here are from mouse. The sequenced part of the CDR3 DNA is TGTGCCAGCAGCCAACTGGACTGGGGGGGTGAACAGTAC. It is translated as CASSQLDWGGEQY. The whole CDR3 is CASSQLDWGGEQYF. The V and J genes are TRBV5 and TRBJ2-7, with 12 bases that match TRBD2. Read sequence stops 1 residue before the CDR3 end, and the germline J gene provides the missing end. This CDR3 has 14 amino acids. CDR1 LGHNA and CDR2 YNLKQL come from the germline V gene (reference sequence). J lost 6 bases, V lost 2 bases, and 2 bases had no gene match.

As to this clone: All gene names here are mouse names. The read gets to within 1 residue of the CDR3 end, and the germline J gene fills in the rest. The chain couples TRBV1 to TRBJ2-3; either TRBD1 or TRBD2 may fit D (5 bases each). The CDR3 is 14 amino acids. V gave up 1 base and J gave up 1 base, with 6 bases separating them. CDR1 and CDR2 (germline): NSQYPW, LRSPGD (reference sequence). Partial CDR3 DNA: TGCACCTGCAGTGCAGGGGGCGGTGCAGAAACGCTGTAT. It translates to CTCSAGGGAETLY. The whole CDR3 is CTCSAGGGAETLYF.

Worth noting for this clone: Gene names refer to mouse genes. The read stops 1 residue short of the end of the CDR3; the missing end is completed from the germline J gene. V usage is TRBV13-1 and J usage is TRBJ2-1, with 8 bases identical to TRBD2. Germline lookup yields CDR1 NSHNY and CDR2 SYGAGN. CDR3 length: 14 amino acids. The junction had 3 bases not matched to a gene; V was cut back by 5 bases and J by 2 bases. The chain's CDR3 is CASRPLGDYAEQFF. CDR3 DNA, as far as it was read: TGTGCCAGCAGGCCACTGGGGGACTATGCTGAGCAGTTC.

For this clone: Gene names are mouse gene names. The CDR3 extends 1 residue past the end of the read, so its final part is completed from the germline J gene. This chain joins TRBV29 and TRBJ2-7, with TRBD1 matching 10 bases. V was clipped by 3 bases and J by 4 bases; unmatched bases: 6. This CDR3 has 15 amino acids. CDR1 is MSHET and CDR2 is SYDVDS in the germline V gene. The sequenced CDR3 bases are TGTGCTAGCAGTTTTATACCGGGACAGGGGTATGAACAGTAC. It is translated as CASSFIPGQGYEQY. The full CDR3 sequence reads CASSFIPGQGYEQYF.

In this sample, this clone turned up a few times. Gene names are mouse gene names. The read halts 1 residue ahead of the CDR3 end, with the missing end drawn from the germline J gene. This chain connects TRBV16 to TRBJ2-7; 9 nucleotides agree with TRBD1. V dropped 4 bases and J dropped 3; count of bases not matched to a gene: 4. Germline CDR1 reads SGHSA; CDR2 reads FRNQAP. The CDR3 totals 14 residues. CDR3 DNA (partial): TGTGCAAGCAGCTCTCGGACAGGGGACTATGAACAGTAC. It is translated as CASSSRTGDYEQY. The CDR3 in full is CASSSRTGDYEQYF. Using reference TRBV16 and TRBJ2-7 for the parts outside the CDR3, the full variable domain is NAGVIQTPRHKVTGKGQEATLWCEPISGHSAVFWYRQTIVQGLEFLTYFRNQAPIDDSGMPKERFSAQMPNQSHSTLKIQSTQPQDSAVYLCASSSRTGDYEQYFGPGTRLTVL.